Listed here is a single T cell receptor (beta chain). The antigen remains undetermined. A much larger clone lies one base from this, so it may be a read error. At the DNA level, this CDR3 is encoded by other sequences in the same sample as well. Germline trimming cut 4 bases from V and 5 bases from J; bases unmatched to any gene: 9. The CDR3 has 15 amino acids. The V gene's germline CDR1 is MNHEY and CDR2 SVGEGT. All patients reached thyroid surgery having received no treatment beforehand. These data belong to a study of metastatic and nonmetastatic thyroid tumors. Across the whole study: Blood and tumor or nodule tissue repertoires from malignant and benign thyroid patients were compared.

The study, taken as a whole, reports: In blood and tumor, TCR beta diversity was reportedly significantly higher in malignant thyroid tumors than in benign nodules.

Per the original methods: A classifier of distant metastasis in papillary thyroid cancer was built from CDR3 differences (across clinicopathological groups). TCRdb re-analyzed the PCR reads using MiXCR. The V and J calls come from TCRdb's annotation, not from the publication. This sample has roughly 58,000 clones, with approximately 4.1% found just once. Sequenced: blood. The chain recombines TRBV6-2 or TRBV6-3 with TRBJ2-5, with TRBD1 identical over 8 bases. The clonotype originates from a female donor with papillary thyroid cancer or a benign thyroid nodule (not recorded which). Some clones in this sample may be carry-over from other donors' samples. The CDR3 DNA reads TGTGCCAGCAGTTCTTACGGGACAGGCTCTGAGACCCAGTACTTC. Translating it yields CASSSYGTGSETQYF.